The entry that follows covers one TCR beta chain sequence. Its antigen is unidentified. These data belong to a study of response to subunit inactivated influenza vaccine. The germline gives CDR1 MNHEY, CDR2 SMNVEV (reference sequence). With 6 bases removed from V and 3 bases from J, the gap between germline ends came to 21 bases. There are 16 residues in the CDR3. One entry per CDR3 protein, called by TCRdb with MiXCR from the RT-PCR reads. The sample records 500,000 to 600,000 distinct CDR3 sequences, 14% being singletons. General study findings and limits: Authors suggested each seasonal influenza vaccination recruits few new T cells.

The chain is built from TRBV27 and TRBJ2-7; D unresolved. The input for sequencing was PBMCs from blood, taken 12 days after vaccination. The origin of this receptor is a man aged 45-60 years who received an inactivated influenza vaccine. CDR3 sequence: CASSRLGGETYYEQYF. CDR3 DNA sequence: TGTGCCAGCAGCCGCCTCGGTGGGGAAACTTACTACGAGCAGTACTTC.